This paragraph reports one T cell receptor beta chain. The sample comes from a study of blood T cells in healthy people across ages. With a J-beta primer mix and a sample-barcoded 5' primer, a second PCR ran about 7 to 11 cycles. MiXCR was run by TCRdb on the 5' RACE reads, yielding one entry per CDR3 protein. Here the sample spans 750,000 to 950,000 distinct CDR3 sequences, roughly 50% being singletons. Trimming shortened V by 3 bases and J by 1 base, and 20 bases separated the two germline ends. Per the germline V gene, CDR1 is KGHSH and CDR2 is LQKENI. The CDR3 length is 18 residues. Sequencing was carried out using blood. The rearrangement uses TRBV18 and TRBJ2-3, with D tentatively TRBD1 (6 bases). The clonotype comes from an elderly man in good health. In DNA form, the CDR3 reads TGTGCCAGCTCACCTCTACCGAAACAGGGCTCGGGCACAGATACGCAGTATTTT. Amino acids: CASSPLPKQGSGTDTQYF.